Reported below is one T cell receptor beta chain. Its antigen is currently unknown. The data originate from a study of siplizumab effects on memory and regulatory T cells. V lost 5 bases to trimming and J lost 1 base, with 15 bases between them. CDR1 and CDR2 (germline): SGHTA, FQGNSA. This CDR3 has 16 amino acids. Findings and caveats of the study: The majority of clones, roughly 75-97% of proliferating CD4+ or CD8+ clones, lacked an assignable naive or memory phenotype.

The repertoire was sequenced with immunoSEQ multiplex PCR; TCRdb's copy has only in-frame clones and lacks some. Here the sample spans about 63,000 clones, less than 85% being singletons. The sequencing sample was made of memory CD4+ T cells sorted from blood. The clonotype comes from a human donor in good health. This chain uses TRBV7-2 with TRBJ2-1; D unclear. The DNA for the CDR3 is TGTGCCAGCAGCCCAGCTCCTTATTTTTCCTACAATGAGCAGTTCTTC. Residues: CASSPAPYFSYNEQFF.